This TCR beta chain was documented in a study of T cells expressing NK-cell markers. Across the whole study: Among the eight sequenced donors, seven tested HCMV-seropositive and one tested seronegative. General study findings and limits: Among CD8+ T cells from six donors, dominant NKG2C+ clonotypes accounted for about 1.0-7.5%. Several of the donors also had these clonotypes leading their CD3+CD56-NKG2C+ fraction.

UMIs were included in TCR beta cDNA generated by 5'RACE template switching. TCRdb re-called the 5' RACE reads and shows each CDR3 protein once, DNA omitted. The sample data list fewer than 400,000 distinct CDR3 sequences. Notes on this clonotype: Its antigen remains unidentified.

Germline loops: CDR1 MDHEN, CDR2 SYDVKM. The CDR3 is 15 residues long. This chain joins TRBV28 and TRBJ2-5; TCRdb names TRBD1, which stays unverified in the absence of DNA. This sequence was found in a woman aged 45-59 years in good health. Source material: blood T cells: a sorted CD56 or NKG2C T cell subset, CD4+ or CD8+ T cells, or bulk PBMC T cells (not recorded which). CDR3 in amino acids: CASSFAGAAVETQYF.